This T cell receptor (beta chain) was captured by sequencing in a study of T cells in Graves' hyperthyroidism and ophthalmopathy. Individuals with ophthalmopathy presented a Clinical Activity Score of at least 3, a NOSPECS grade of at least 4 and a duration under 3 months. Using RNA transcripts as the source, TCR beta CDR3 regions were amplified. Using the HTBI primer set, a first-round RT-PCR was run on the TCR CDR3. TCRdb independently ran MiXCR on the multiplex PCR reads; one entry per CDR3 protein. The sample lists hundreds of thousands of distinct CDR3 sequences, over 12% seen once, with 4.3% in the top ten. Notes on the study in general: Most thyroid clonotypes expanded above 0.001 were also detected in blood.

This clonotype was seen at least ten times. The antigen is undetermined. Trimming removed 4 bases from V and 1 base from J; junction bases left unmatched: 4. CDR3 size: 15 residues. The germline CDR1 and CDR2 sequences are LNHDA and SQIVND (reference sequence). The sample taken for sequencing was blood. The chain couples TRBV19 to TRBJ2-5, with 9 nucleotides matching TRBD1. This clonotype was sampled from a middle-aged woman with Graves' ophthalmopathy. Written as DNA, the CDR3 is TGTGCCAGTAGTACATGGGGACAGGGCCAAGAGACCCAGTACTTC. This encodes CASSTWGQGQETQYF.